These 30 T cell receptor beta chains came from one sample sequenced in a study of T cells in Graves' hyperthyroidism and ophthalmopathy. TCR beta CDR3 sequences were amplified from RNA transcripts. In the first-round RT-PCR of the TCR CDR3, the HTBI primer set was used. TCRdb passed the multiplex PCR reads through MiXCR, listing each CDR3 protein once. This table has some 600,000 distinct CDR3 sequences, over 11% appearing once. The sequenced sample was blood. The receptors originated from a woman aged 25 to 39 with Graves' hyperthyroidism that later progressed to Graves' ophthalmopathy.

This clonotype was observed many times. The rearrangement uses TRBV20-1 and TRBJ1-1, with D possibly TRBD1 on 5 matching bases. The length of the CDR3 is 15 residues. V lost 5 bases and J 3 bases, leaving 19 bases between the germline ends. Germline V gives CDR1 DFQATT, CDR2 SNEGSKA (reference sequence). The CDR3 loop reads CSALHPRERDTEAFF. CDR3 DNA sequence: TGCAGTGCTCTACACCCCAGGGAGAGGGACACTGAAGCTTTCTTT.

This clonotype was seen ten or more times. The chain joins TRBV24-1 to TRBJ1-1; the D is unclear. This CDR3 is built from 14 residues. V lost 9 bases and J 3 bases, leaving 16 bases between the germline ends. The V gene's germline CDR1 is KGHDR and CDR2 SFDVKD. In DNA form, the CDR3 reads TGTGCCACCCGCGACCCTGGTGGGGACACTGAAGCTTTCTTT. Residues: CATRDPGGDTEAFF.

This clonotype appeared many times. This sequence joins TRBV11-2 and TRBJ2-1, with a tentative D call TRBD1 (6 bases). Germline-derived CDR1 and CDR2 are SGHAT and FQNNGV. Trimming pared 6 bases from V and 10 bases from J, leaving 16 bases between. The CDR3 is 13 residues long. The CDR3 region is CASRFTGGGEQFF. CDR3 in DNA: TGTGCCAGCAGATTTACGGGTGGGGGCGAGCAGTTCTTC.

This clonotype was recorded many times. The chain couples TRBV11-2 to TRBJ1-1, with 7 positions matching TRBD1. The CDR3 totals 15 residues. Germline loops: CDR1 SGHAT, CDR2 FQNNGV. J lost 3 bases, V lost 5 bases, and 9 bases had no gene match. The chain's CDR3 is CASSEDRVWDTEAFF. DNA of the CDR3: TGTGCCAGCAGCGAAGACAGGGTTTGGGACACTGAAGCTTTCTTT.

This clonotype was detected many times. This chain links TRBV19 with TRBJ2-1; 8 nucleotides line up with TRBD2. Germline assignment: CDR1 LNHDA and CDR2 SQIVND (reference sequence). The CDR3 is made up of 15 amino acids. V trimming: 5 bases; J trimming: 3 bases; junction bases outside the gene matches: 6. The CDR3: CASSPSGRYYNEQFF. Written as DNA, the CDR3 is TGTGCCAGTAGTCCAAGCGGGAGATACTACAATGAGCAGTTCTTC.

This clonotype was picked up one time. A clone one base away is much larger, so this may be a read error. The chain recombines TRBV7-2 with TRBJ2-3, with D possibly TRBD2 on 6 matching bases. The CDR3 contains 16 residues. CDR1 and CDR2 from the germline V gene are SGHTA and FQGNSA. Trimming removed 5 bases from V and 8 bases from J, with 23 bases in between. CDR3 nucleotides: TGTGCCAGCAGCCCTTTATTCTCTAGCGTGGGAGGTACGCAGTATTTT. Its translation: CASSPLFSSVGGTQYF.

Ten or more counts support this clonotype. CDR3 region: CASSFANEAFF. As DNA, the CDR3 is TGTGCCAGCAGCTTTGCCAATGAAGCTTTCTTT. The genes are TRBV7-8 and TRBJ1-1, with D uncertain. Germline loops: CDR1 SGHVS, CDR2 FQNEAQ. The CDR3 loop spans 11 amino acids. With 3 bases removed from V and 7 bases from J, the gap between germline ends came to 6 bases.

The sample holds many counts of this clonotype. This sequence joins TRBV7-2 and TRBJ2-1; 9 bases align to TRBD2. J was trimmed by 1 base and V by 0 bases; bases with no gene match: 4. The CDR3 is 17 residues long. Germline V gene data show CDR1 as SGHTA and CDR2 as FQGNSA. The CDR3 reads CASSLAATSGSYNEQFF. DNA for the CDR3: TGTGCCAGCAGCTTAGCGGCGACTAGCGGATCCTACAATGAGCAGTTCTTC.

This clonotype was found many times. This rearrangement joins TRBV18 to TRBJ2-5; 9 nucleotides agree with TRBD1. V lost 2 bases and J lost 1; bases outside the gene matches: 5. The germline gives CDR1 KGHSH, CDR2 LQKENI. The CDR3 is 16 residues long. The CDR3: CASSPTGGDLQETQYF. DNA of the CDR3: TGTGCCAGCTCACCAACAGGGGGCGACCTCCAAGAGACCCAGTACTTC.

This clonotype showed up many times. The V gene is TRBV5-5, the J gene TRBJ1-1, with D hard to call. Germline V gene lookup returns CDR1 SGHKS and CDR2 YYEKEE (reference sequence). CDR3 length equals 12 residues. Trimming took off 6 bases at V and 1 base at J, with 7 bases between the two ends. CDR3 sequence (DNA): TGTGCCAGCATTGGGGAGAACACTGAAGCTTTCTTT. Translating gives CASIGENTEAFF.

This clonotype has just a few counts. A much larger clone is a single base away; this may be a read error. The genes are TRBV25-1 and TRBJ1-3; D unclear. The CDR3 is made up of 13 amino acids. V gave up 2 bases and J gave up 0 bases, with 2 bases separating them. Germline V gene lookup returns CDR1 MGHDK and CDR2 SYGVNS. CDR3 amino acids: CASSENSGNTIYF. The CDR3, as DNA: TGTGCCAGCAGTGAAAACTCTGGAAACACCATATATTTT.

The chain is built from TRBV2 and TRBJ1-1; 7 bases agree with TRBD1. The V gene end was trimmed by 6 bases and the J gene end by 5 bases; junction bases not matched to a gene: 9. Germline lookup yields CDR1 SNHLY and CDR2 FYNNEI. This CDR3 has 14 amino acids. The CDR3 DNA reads TGTGCCAGCAGCCGACAGGGAGGAAAGACTGAAGCTTTCTTT. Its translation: CASSRQGGKTEAFF.

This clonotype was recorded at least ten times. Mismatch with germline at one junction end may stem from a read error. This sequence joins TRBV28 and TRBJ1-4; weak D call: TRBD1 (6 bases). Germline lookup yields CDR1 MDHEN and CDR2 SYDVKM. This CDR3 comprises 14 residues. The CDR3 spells CASSEDSPNEKLVF. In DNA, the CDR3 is TGTGCCAGCAGTGAGGACAGCCCTAATGAAAAACTGGTTTTT.

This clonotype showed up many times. The CDR3 protein is CSARTGNTEAFF. The CDR3 coding sequence is TGCAGCGCTCGGACAGGGAACACTGAAGCTTTCTTT. The V gene is TRBV29-1, the J gene TRBJ1-1, with 7 positions matching TRBD1. The CDR3 has 12 residues. Germline CDR1 SQVTM, CDR2 ANQGSEA. V lost 7 bases, J lost 1 base, and 3 bases stayed unmatched.

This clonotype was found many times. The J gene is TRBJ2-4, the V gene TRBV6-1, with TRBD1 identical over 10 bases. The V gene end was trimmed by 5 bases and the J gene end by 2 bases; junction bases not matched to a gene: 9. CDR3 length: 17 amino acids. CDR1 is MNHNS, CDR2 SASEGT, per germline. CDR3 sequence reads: CASSKGQGSLTKNIQYF. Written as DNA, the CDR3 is TGTGCCAGCAGTAAGGGACAGGGGTCCCTGACCAAAAACATTCAGTACTTC.

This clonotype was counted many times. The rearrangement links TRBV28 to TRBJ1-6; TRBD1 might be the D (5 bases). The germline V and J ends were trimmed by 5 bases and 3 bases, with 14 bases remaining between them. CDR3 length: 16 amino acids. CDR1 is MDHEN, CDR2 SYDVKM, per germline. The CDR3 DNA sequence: TGTGCCAGCAGTGTTCAGGGCCACAGCTATAATTCACCCCTCCACTTT. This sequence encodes CASSVQGHSYNSPLHF.

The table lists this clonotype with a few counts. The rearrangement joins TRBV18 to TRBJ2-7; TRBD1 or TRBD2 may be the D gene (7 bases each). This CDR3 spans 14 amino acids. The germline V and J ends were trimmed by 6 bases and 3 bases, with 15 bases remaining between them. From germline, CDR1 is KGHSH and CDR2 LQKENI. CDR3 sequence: CASSPTGTNYEQYF. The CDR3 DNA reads TGTGCCAGCTCTCCGACAGGGACTAACTACGAGCAGTACTTC.

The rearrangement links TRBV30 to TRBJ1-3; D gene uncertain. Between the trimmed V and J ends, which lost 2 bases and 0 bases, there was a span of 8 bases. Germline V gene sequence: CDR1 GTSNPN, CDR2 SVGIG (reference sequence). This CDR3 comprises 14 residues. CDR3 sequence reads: CAWSRMSSGNTIYF. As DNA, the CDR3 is TGTGCCTGGAGTAGGATGAGCTCTGGAAACACCATATATTTT.

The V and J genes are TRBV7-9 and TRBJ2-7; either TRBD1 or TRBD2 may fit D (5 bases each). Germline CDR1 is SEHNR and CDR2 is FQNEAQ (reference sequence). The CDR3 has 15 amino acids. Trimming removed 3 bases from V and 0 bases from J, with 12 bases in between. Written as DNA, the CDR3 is TGTGCCAGCAGCTTCGTGGGACCTCTCTCCTACGAGCAGTACTTC. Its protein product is CASSFVGPLSYEQYF.

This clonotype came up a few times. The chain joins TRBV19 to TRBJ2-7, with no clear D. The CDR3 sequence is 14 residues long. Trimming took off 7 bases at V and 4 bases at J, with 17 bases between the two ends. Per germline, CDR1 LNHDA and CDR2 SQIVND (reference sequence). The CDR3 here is CASTRNLGTYEQYF. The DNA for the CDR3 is TGTGCCAGTACCAGAAATCTCGGAACTTACGAGCAGTACTTC.

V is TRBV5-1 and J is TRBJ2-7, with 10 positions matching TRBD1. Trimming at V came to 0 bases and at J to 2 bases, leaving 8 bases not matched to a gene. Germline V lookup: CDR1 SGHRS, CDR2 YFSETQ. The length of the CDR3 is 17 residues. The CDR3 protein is CASSLAAGGTGAYEQYF. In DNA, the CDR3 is TGCGCCAGCAGCTTGGCCGCTGGGGGGACAGGGGCCTACGAGCAGTACTTC. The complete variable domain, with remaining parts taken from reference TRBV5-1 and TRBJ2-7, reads KAGVTQTPRYLIKTRGQQVTLSCSPISGHRSVSWYQQTPGQGLQFLFEYFSETQRNKGNFPGRFSGRQFSNSRSEMNVSTLELGDSALYLCASSLAAGGTGAYEQYFGPGTRLTVT.

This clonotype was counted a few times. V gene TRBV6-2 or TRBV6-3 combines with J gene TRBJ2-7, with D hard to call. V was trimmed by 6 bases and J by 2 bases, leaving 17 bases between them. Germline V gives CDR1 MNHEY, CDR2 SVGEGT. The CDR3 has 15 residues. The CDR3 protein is CASSYIRTATYEQYF. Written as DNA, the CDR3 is TGTGCCAGCAGCTATATCCGGACGGCCACCTACGAGCAGTACTTC.

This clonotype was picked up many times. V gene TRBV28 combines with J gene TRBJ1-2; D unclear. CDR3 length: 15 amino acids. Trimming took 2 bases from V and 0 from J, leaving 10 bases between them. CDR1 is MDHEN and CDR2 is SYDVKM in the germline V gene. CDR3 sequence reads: CASSLQPGSNYGYTF. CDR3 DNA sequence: TGTGCCAGCAGTTTACAACCGGGATCTAACTATGGCTACACCTTC.

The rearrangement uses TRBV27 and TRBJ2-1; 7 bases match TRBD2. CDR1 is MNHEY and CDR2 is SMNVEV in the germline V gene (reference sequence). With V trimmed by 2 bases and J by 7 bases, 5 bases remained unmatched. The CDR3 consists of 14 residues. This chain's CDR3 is CASSLAGVENEQFF. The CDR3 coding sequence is TGTGCCAGCAGTTTAGCGGGAGTGGAAAATGAGCAGTTCTTC.

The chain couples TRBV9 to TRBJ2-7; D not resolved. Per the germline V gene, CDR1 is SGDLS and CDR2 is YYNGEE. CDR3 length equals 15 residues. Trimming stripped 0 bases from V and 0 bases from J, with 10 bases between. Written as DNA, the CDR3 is TGTGCCAGCAGCGTAGATGCAGGTATCTCCTACGAGCAGTACTTC. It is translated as CASSVDAGISYEQYF.

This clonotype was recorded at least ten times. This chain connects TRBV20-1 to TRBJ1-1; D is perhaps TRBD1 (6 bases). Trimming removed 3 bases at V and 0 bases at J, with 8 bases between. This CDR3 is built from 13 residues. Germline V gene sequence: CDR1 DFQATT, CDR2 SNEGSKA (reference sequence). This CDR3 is CSARQGMNTEAFF. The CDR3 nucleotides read TGCAGTGCTAGGCAGGGGATGAACACTGAAGCTTTCTTT.

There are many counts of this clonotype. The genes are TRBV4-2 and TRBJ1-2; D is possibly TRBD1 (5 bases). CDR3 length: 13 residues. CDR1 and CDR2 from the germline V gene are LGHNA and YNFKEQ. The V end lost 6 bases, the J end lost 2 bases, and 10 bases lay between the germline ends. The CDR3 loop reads CASRSTENYGYTF. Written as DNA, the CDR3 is TGTGCCAGCAGGTCGACAGAGAACTATGGCTACACCTTC.

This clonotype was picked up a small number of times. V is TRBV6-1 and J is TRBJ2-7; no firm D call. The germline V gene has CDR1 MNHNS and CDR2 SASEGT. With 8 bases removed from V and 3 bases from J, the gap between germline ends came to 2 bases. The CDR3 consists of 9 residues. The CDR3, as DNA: TGTGCCAGCCACTACGAGCAGTACTTC. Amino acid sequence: CASHYEQYF.

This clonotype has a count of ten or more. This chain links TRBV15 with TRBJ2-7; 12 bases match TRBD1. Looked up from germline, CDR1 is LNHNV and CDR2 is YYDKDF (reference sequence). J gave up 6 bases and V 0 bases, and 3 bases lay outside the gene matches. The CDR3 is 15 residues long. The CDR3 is CATSRDRDRGREQYF. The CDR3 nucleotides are TGTGCCACCAGCAGAGATCGGGACAGGGGGCGCGAGCAGTACTTC.

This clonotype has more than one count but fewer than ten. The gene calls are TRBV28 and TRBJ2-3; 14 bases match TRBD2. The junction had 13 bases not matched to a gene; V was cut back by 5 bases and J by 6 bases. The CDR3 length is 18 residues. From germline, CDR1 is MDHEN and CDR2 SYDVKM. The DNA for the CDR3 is TGTGCCAGCAGTACGCCTGACGGGACTAGCGGGAGAAGGGATACGCAGTATTTT. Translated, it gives CASSTPDGTSGRRDTQYF.